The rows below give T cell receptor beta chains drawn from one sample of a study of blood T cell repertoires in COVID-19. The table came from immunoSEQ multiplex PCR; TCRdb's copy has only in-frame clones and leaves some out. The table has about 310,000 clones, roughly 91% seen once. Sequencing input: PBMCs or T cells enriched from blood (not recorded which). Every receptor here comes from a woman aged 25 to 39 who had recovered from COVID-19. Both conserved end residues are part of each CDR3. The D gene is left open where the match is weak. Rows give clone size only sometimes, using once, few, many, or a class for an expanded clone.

CDR3: CASSIREESANEQFF
DNA: TGTGCCAGTAGTATCAGGGAGGAGTCCGCAAATGAGCAGTTCTTC
size: -
J: TRBJ2-1
D: -
V: TRBV19

CDR3: CASSLVSGPNEKLFF
DNA: TGCGCCAGCAGCTTGGTTAGCGGCCCAAATGAAAAACTGTTTTTT
size: -
J: TRBJ1-4
D: -
V: TRBV5-1

CDR3: CASSPLREYGYTF
DNA: TGTGCCAGCAGCCCCCTGAGGGAATATGGCTACACCTTC
size: -
J: TRBJ1-2
D: -
V: TRBV11-2

CDR3: CASSRGTPAYNEQFF
DNA: TGTGCCAGCAGCCGCGGGACTCCAGCCTACAATGAGCAGTTCTTC
size: -
J: TRBJ2-1
D: -
V: TRBV2

CDR3: CSVGGYQETQYF
DNA: TGCAGCGTTGGAGGATACCAAGAGACCCAGTACTTC
size: -
J: TRBJ2-5
D: -
V: TRBV29-1

CDR3: CASSLGVAGGYNEQFF
DNA: TGCGCCAGCAGCTTGGGGGTCGCAGGGGGTTACAATGAGCAGTTCTTC
size: -
J: TRBJ2-1
D: TRBD1
V: TRBV5-1

CDR3: CASSLESSDYPGVQETQYF
DNA: TGTGCCAGCAGCTTAGAGTCCTCAGACTACCCAGGGGTCCAAGAGACCCAGTACTTC
size: once
J: TRBJ2-5
D: -
V: TRBV11-3

CDR3: CASSFLASGYEQYF
DNA: TGTGCCAGCAGTTTTTTAGCTAGCGGTTACGAGCAGTACTTC
size: few
J: TRBJ2-7
D: TRBD2
V: TRBV27

CDR3: CASSRQDRDSGLYGYTF
DNA: TGTGCCAGCAGCCGACAAGACCGGGACAGCGGCCTCTATGGCTACACCTTC
size: -
J: TRBJ1-2
D: TRBD1
V: TRBV4-2

CDR3: CASSRDSSFREDTEAFF
DNA: TGTGCCAGCTCACGGGACAGCTCCTTTCGCGAGGACACTGAAGCTTTCTTT
size: -
J: TRBJ1-1
D: TRBD1
V: TRBV18

CDR3: CASSMLAGVGYTF
DNA: TGTGCCAGTAGTATGCTGGCAGGGGTTGGCTACACCTTC
size: -
J: TRBJ1-2
D: -
V: TRBV19

CDR3: CASSSLPDGITYEQYF
DNA: TGTGCCAGCAGTTCTTTACCGGACGGGATAACCTACGAGCAGTACTTC
size: -
J: TRBJ2-7
D: -
V: TRBV27

CDR3: CASSPNIRGSGNTIYF
DNA: TGCGCCAGCAGCCCCAACATTCGGGGCTCTGGAAACACCATATATTTT
size: -
J: TRBJ1-3
D: -
V: TRBV4-3

CDR3: CASGGGADTEAFF
DNA: TGCGCCAGCGGGGGGGGCGCGGACACTGAAGCTTTCTTT
size: -
J: TRBJ1-1
D: -
V: TRBV5-1

CDR3: CASSYRSGRSGNEQFF
DNA: TGTGCCAGCAGTTACCGTAGCGGGAGGTCCGGCAATGAGCAGTTCTTC
size: once
J: TRBJ2-1
D: TRBD2
V: TRBV6-5

CDR3: CASSTRAGTTGNTIYF
DNA: TGTGCCAGTAGTACCCGCGCCGGGACAACTGGAAACACCATATATTTT
size: -
J: TRBJ1-3
D: -
V: TRBV19

CDR3: CASRMTLGEGYEQYF
DNA: TGTGCCAGCAGAATGACTTTGGGGGAGGGTTACGAGCAGTACTTC
size: -
J: TRBJ2-7
D: TRBD2
V: TRBV6-5

CDR3: CASSLAIRGTGRSPLHF
DNA: TGTGCCAGCAGCTTAGCCATCCGGGGGACAGGGAGATCACCCCTCCACTTT
size: -
J: TRBJ1-6
D: TRBD1
V: TRBV7-6

CDR3: CASSFAGQGYNEQFF
DNA: TGTGCCAGCAGCTTTGCGGGACAGGGCTACAATGAGCAGTTCTTC
size: -
J: TRBJ2-1
D: TRBD1
V: TRBV7-3

CDR3: CASGGDSSYSNQPQHF
DNA: TGTGCCAGCGGCGGGGACAGCTCTTATAGCAATCAGCCCCAGCATTTT
size: -
J: TRBJ1-5
D: TRBD1
V: TRBV18

CDR3: CASSPGTTGEQYF
DNA: TGTGCCAGCTCACCGGGGACAACGGGGGAGCAGTACTTC
size: -
J: TRBJ2-7
D: -
V: TRBV18

CDR3: CASSYRGNEAFF
DNA: TGTGCCAGCAGCTATCGCGGGAATGAAGCTTTCTTT
size: -
J: TRBJ1-1
D: -
V: TRBV5-6

CDR3: CAISRTALNTEAFF
DNA: TGTGCCATCAGTCGGACAGCCCTGAACACTGAAGCTTTCTTT
size: -
J: TRBJ1-1
D: -
V: TRBV10-3

CDR3: CASSLRGTGQQQYF
DNA: TGTGCCAGCAGCTTGCGGGGGACAGGTCAACAGCAGTACTTC
size: -
J: TRBJ2-7
D: TRBD1
V: TRBV5-6

CDR3: CASSLEPLAEDTEAFF
DNA: TGTGCCAGCAGTTTAGAACCGTTGGCGGAGGACACTGAAGCTTTCTTT
size: -
J: TRBJ1-1
D: -
V: TRBV28

CDR3: CASSFSGGLYEQYF
DNA: TGTGCCAGCAGCTTTAGCGGGGGCCTCTACGAGCAGTACTTC
size: -
J: TRBJ2-7
D: TRBD2
V: TRBV7-9

CDR3: CASSPRGQGMADTQYF
DNA: TGTGCCAGCTCACCCAGGGGACAGGGTATGGCAGATACGCAGTATTTT
size: -
J: TRBJ2-3
D: TRBD1
V: TRBV18

CDR3: CASSPGSEAFF
DNA: TGTGCCAGCAGTCCAGGTTCTGAAGCTTTCTTT
size: -
J: TRBJ1-1
D: -
V: TRBV12-3/TRBV12-4

CDR3: CASSIVYFDSGNTIYF
DNA: TGTGCCAGTAGTATAGTGTACTTCGACTCTGGAAACACCATATATTTT
size: -
J: TRBJ1-3
D: -
V: TRBV19

CDR3: CASSDRVGAEAFF
DNA: TGCGCCAGCTCGGACAGGGTGGGCGCTGAAGCTTTCTTT
size: -
J: TRBJ1-1
D: TRBD1
V: TRBV5-1

CDR3: CASSLGPQINQPQHF
DNA: TGTGCCAGCAGCTTGGGGCCCCAAATAAATCAGCCCCAGCATTTT
size: -
J: TRBJ1-5
D: -
V: TRBV5-6

CDR3: CASSSKTGGPSGDIQYF
DNA: TGCGCCAGCAGCTCCAAGACAGGGGGCCCCAGTGGGGACATTCAGTACTTC
size: few
J: TRBJ2-4
D: TRBD1
V: TRBV5-1

CDR3: CASSIGQGYTDTQYF
DNA: TGTGCCAGTAGTATTGGACAGGGTTACACAGATACGCAGTATTTT
size: -
J: TRBJ2-3
D: TRBD1
V: TRBV19

CDR3: CASSGSSEDNEQFF
DNA: TGTGCCAGCAGTGGCTCTAGCGAAGACAATGAGCAGTTCTTC
size: -
J: TRBJ2-1
D: -
V: TRBV6-4

CDR3: CASSHGKRYRVRNEQFF
DNA: TGTGCCAGCAGTCACGGGAAGAGATACCGGGTCAGGAATGAGCAGTTCTTC
size: -
J: TRBJ2-1
D: -
V: TRBV28

CDR3: CASSPRLAGDNEQFF
DNA: TGTGCCAGCTCACCACGACTAGCGGGTGACAATGAGCAGTTCTTC
size: -
J: TRBJ2-1
D: TRBD2
V: TRBV18

CDR3: CASSLDWSDTQYF
DNA: TGTGCCAGCAGCTTAGACTGGTCAGATACGCAGTATTTT
size: -
J: TRBJ2-3
D: -
V: TRBV7-2

CDR3: CASSETAGTREQYF
DNA: TGTGCCAGCAGTGAAACCGCCGGGACTCGCGAGCAGTACTTC
size: -
J: TRBJ2-7
D: -
V: TRBV6-1

CDR3: CASSLVYSTYEQYF
DNA: TGCGCCAGCAGCTTGGTTTACAGCACCTACGAGCAGTACTTC
size: once
J: TRBJ2-7
D: -
V: TRBV5-1